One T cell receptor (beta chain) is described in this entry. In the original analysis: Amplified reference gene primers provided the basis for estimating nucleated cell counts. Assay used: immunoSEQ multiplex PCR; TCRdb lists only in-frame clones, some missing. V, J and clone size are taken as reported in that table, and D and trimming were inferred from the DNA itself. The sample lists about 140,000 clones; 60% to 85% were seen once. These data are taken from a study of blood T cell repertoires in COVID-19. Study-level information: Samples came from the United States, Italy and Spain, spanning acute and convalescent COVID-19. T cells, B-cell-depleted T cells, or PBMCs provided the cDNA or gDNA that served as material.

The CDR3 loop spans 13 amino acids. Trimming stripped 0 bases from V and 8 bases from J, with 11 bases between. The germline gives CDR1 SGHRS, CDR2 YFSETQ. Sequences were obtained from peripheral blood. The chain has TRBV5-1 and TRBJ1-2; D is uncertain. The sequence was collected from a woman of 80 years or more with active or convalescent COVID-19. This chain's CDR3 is CASSLGVSRGYTF. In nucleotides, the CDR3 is TGCGCCAGCAGCTTGGGGGTTTCGAGGGGCTACACCTTC.